This entry lists 16 T cell receptor beta chains sequenced from one sample in a study of a mutant IDH1 vaccine in newly diagnosed glioma. Sample time point: week 47, end of study. The study gave 300 ug of mutant IDH1 20-mer peptide per vaccine dose, with topical imiquimod. These receptors' targets are unknown. The assay was immunoSEQ multiplex PCR, and TCRdb's table has in-frame clones only and misses some. The table includes roughly 56,000 clones, over 70% detected once. The sequences come from PBMCs, collected from a glioma patient whose treatment included an IDH1 peptide vaccine. These receptors originate from a man aged 45-65 years with glioma.

The gene calls are TRBV30 and TRBJ1-2; D gene unclear. Germline lookup yields CDR1 GTSNPN and CDR2 SVGIG (reference sequence). The CDR3 extends over 11 amino acids. Trimming pared 0 bases from V and 3 bases from J, leaving 2 bases between. The CDR3 DNA sequence: TGTGCCTGGAGTGTAGACTATGGCTACACCTTC. As protein: CAWSVDYGYTF.

As to this clone: Other DNA sequences of this sample code for an identical CDR3. The chain has TRBV30 and TRBJ2-7, with TRBD2 as a possible D gene (5 bases). The CDR3 extends over 13 amino acids. Germline assignment: CDR1 GTSNPN and CDR2 SVGIG (reference sequence). V lost 5 bases and J 0 bases, leaving 11 bases between the germline ends. The CDR3 nucleotides are TGTGCCTGGTCTCGTGGGAGCTCCTACGAGCAGTACTTC. Translated: CAWSRGSSYEQYF.

V is TRBV9 and J is TRBJ2-7, with D possibly TRBD1 on 5 matching bases. Trimming took off 5 bases at V and 3 bases at J, with 18 bases between the two ends. This CDR3 has 15 residues. Germline V gives CDR1 SGDLS, CDR2 YYNGEE. CDR3 sequence: CASSPEGQGNYEQYF. DNA for the CDR3: TGTGCCAGCAGTCCCGAAGGGCAGGGAAACTACGAGCAGTACTTC.

DNA for the CDR3: TGTGCCAGCAGTTACTCGAGTAACGAGCCCCAGCATTTT. Residues: CASSYSSNEPQHF. The chain couples TRBV6-5 to TRBJ1-5; D unclear. CDR1 is MNHEY and CDR2 is SVGAGI in the germline V gene. The V end was cut by 0 bases, the J end by 8 bases, with 8 bases between. The CDR3 is 13 residues long.

A single count supports this clone. The gene calls are TRBV5-4 and TRBJ1-6; 10 bases match TRBD1. The CDR3 is made up of 14 amino acids. V lost 4 bases to trimming and J lost 13 bases; unmatched junction nucleotides: 8. Germline lookup yields CDR1 SGHNT and CDR2 YYREEE (reference sequence). DNA for the CDR3: TGTGCCAGCAGCCCGGGACAGGGGAGTAAGCCCCTCCACTTT. It yields the protein CASSPGQGSKPLHF.

This clone was observed a few times. V gene TRBV18 combines with J gene TRBJ2-7, with a tentative D call TRBD2 (6 bases). The CDR3 is made up of 14 amino acids. The V gene's germline CDR1 is KGHSH and CDR2 LQKENI. Trimming pared 2 bases from V and 0 bases from J, leaving 8 bases between. CDR3 nucleotide sequence: TGTGCCAGCTCACCAGGAGGGGACTCCTACGAGCAGTACTTC. Translated, it gives CASSPGGDSYEQYF.

The chain carries TRBV7-3 and TRBJ2-1; D is perhaps TRBD1 (6 bases). The CDR3 totals 17 residues. The V end was cut by 1 base, the J end by 4 bases, with 17 bases between. Germline assignment: CDR1 SGHTA and CDR2 FQGTGA. Here the CDR3 reads CASSLNAGRDTYNEQFF. For the CDR3, the DNA is TGTGCCAGCAGCTTAAACGCGGGCAGGGACACATACAATGAGCAGTTCTTC.

This clone has more than one count but fewer than ten. CDR3 region: CAISGPSGNTIYF. CDR3 in DNA: TGTGCCATCAGTGGCCCCTCTGGAAACACCATATATTTT. The chain is built from TRBV10-3 and TRBJ1-3; no clear D gene. Deletions cut 4 bases from V and 0 bases from J, with 4 bases between. Germline V gene lookup returns CDR1 ENHRY and CDR2 SYGVKD. This CDR3 has 13 amino acids.

This clone was picked up a small number of times. The chain combines TRBV6-5 with TRBJ1-2; maybe TRBD1 (6 bases). The CDR3 is made up of 13 amino acids. Trimming removed 2 bases at V and 6 bases at J, with 10 bases between. Looked up from germline, CDR1 is MNHEY and CDR2 is SVGAGI. The CDR3 spells CASSYNKGDGYTF. Written as DNA, the CDR3 is TGTGCCAGCAGTTACAACAAGGGGGATGGCTACACCTTC.

The gene calls are TRBV19 and TRBJ2-5, with a weak D call TRBD2 (5 bases). The V and J ends lost 5 bases and 2 bases respectively, with 12 bases between them. Germline CDR1 and CDR2: LNHDA and SQIVND (reference sequence). This CDR3 region has 14 residues. This CDR3 is CASSFLGVQETQYF. The CDR3 DNA reads TGTGCCAGTAGTTTCCTCGGGGTACAAGAGACCCAGTACTTC.

The chain joins TRBV15 to TRBJ1-5; the D gene is possibly TRBD1 (5 bases). V lost 1 base, J lost 7 bases, and 11 bases lay in between. This CDR3 comprises 14 residues. Germline assignment: CDR1 LNHNV and CDR2 YYDKDF (reference sequence). The CDR3 reads CATSRATGRQPQHF. The CDR3 nucleotides read TGTGCCACCAGCAGAGCTACAGGAAGACAGCCCCAGCATTTT.

Comments on this clone: The junction departs from germline at one end; a sequencing error may be responsible. CDR3 region: CASSLDSTDTQYF. The CDR3 nucleotides are TGTGCTAGCAGTTTGGACTCCACAGATACGCAGTATTTT. The chain carries TRBV7-7 and TRBJ2-3; D might be TRBD2 (5 bases). Germline CDR1 SSHAT, CDR2 FNYEAQ (reference sequence). The CDR3 is made up of 13 amino acids.

The genes are TRBV21-1 and TRBJ2-2; the DNA was not compared with TRBD1, the D call given in the table. TRBV21-1 represents a pseudogene. CDR3 length equals 15 residues. CDR3 residues: CASSEWTGQAGELFF. The DNA for the CDR3 is TGTGCCAGCAGCGAGTGGACAGGACAGGCCGGGGAGCTGTTTTTT.

This clone was counted only a few times. CDR3 nucleotides: TGTGCCAGCAGCTTAGCTAGGAGCTCCTACAATGAGCAGTTCTTC. As protein: CASSLARSSYNEQFF. The V call is TRBV11-3, the J call TRBJ2-1; D unclear. V lost 1 base, J lost 0 bases, and 7 bases lay in between. This CDR3 region has 15 residues. Per germline, CDR1 SGHNT and CDR2 YENEEA.

The chain employs TRBV11-3 and TRBJ2-1; tentative D call: TRBD2 (7 bases). The CDR3 runs 15 residues. CDR1 and CDR2 from the germline V gene are SGHNT and YENEEA. Between the trimmed V and J ends, which lost 5 bases and 6 bases, there was a span of 17 bases. The CDR3 protein is CASSQGGGMGNEQFF. The CDR3 DNA sequence: TGTGCCAGCAGCCAGGGAGGGGGGATGGGCAATGAGCAGTTCTTC.

J is TRBJ1-5 and V is TRBV2; 8 nucleotides agree with TRBD1. V gave up 3 bases and J gave up 2 bases; unmatched junction bases: 3. The CDR3 has 15 residues. CDR1 is SNHLY, CDR2 FYNNEI, per germline. The CDR3 reads CASSDQGAGNQPQHF. In DNA, the CDR3 is TGTGCCAGCAGTGACCAGGGGGCCGGCAATCAGCCCCAGCATTTT.